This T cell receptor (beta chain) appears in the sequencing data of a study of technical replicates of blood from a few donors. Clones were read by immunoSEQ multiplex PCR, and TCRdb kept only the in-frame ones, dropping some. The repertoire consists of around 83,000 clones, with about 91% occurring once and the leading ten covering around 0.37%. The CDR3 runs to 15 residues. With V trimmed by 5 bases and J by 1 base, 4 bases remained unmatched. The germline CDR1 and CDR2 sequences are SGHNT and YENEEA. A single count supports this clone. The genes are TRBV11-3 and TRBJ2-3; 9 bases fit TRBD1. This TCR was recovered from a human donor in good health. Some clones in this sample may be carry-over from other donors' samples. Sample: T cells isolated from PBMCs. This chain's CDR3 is CASSGRTGGTDTQYF. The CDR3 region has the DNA TGTGCCAGCAGCGGTCGGACAGGGGGCACAGATACGCAGTATTTT. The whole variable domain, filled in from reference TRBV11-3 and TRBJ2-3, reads EAGVVQSPRYKIIEKKQPVAFWCNPISGHNTLYWYLQNLGQGPELLIRYENEEAVDDSQLPKDRFSAERLKGVDSTLKIQPAELGDSAVYLCASSGRTGGTDTQYFGPGTRLTVL.